Following are 9 T cell receptor beta chains from one sample sequenced in a study of CD8 T cells in ankylosing spondylitis. One entry per CDR3 protein results from TCRdb running MiXCR on the 5' RACE reads. This table has approximately 220,000 distinct CDR3 sequences, under 30% appearing once. The specimen was blood, either unsorted or a sorted T cell fraction (not recorded which). The source of these receptors is a male donor with ankylosing spondylitis or in good health (not recorded which).

The rearrangement links TRBV20-1 to TRBJ1-2, with D perhaps TRBD1 (6 bases). CDR1 and CDR2 from the germline V gene are DFQATT and SNEGSKA (reference sequence). The V and J ends lost 1 base and 3 bases respectively, with 12 bases between them. CDR3 length equals 14 residues. The CDR3 DNA sequence: TGCAGTGCTAGAGTTCCGGGGGCGTACTATGGCTACACCTTC. This sequence encodes CSARVPGAYYGYTF.

The rearrangement links TRBV12-3 or TRBV12-4 to TRBJ2-1, with TRBD2 matching 8 bases. With 3 bases clipped from V and 9 bases from J, the junction kept 4 bases outside the gene matches. The CDR3 length is 13 residues. This CDR3 reads CASSFGGRTEQFF. CDR3 DNA sequence: TGTGCCAGCAGTTTCGGCGGGAGGACTGAGCAGTTCTTC.

This clonotype was seen many times. The rearrangement joins TRBV6-5 to TRBJ2-3, with D possibly being TRBD1 (5 bases). Trimming shortened V by 0 bases and J by 3 bases, and 10 bases separated the two germline ends. The CDR3 spans 15 residues. The germline V gene encodes CDR1 MNHEY and CDR2 SVGAGI. CDR3 nucleotides: TGTGCCAGCAGTTACTCAAGCAGGGTAACAGATACGCAGTATTTT. Translating it yields CASSYSSRVTDTQYF.

This clonotype has a count of ten or more. The CDR3 coding sequence is TGTGCCAGCCTTCTGGCGGGAGGTGGCGGGGAGCTGTTTTTT. As protein: CASLLAGGGGELFF. J is TRBJ2-2 and V is TRBV27, with TRBD2 matching over 8 bases. The trim removed 8 bases at V and 7 bases at J, leaving 9 bases unmatched. CDR3 length equals 14 residues. From germline, CDR1 is MNHEY and CDR2 SMNVEV (reference sequence).

Ten or more counts support this clonotype. The chain employs TRBV12-3 or TRBV12-4 and TRBJ2-5, with D possibly matching TRBD2 (5 bases). This CDR3 spans 14 amino acids. V lost 3 bases and J 2 bases, leaving 10 bases between the germline ends. CDR3 sequence (DNA): TGTGCCAGCAGTTTTGGAAGGACTCAAGAGACCCAGTACTTC. Protein: CASSFGRTQETQYF.

This clonotype was seen only once. The rearrangement joins TRBV20-1 to TRBJ2-7; TRBD1 aligns across 8 bases. The germline V gene has CDR1 DFQATT and CDR2 SNEGSKA (reference sequence). With 0 bases clipped from V and 5 bases from J, the junction kept 6 bases outside the gene matches. The CDR3 contains 14 residues. CDR3 sequence: CSARDPGQANEQYF. The DNA of the CDR3 is TGCAGTGCTAGAGATCCGGGACAGGCCAACGAGCAGTACTTC.

This clonotype occurred a few times. The CDR3 DNA sequence: TGCAGTGCTAGCCTCACGGAGGGAGAGGTTAATCTTCCCTGGAATGAGCAGTTCTTC. As protein: CSASLTEGEVNLPWNEQFF. J is TRBJ2-1 and V is TRBV20-1, with D perhaps matching TRBD2 (6 bases). The V gene's germline CDR1 is DFQATT and CDR2 SNEGSKA (reference sequence). This CDR3 region has 19 residues. Trimming took off 3 bases at V and 7 bases at J, with 31 bases between the two ends.

At least ten counts were recorded for this clonotype. The CDR3 nucleotides are TGCAGTGCCAGCGAGGACTACGAGCAGTACTTC. This translates into CSASEDYEQYF. This sequence joins TRBV20-1 and TRBJ2-7; D not resolved. Germline CDR1 DFQATT, CDR2 SNEGSKA (reference sequence). This CDR3 region has 11 residues. V gave up 6 bases and J gave up 3 bases, with 9 bases separating them.

In its sample, this clonotype was seen a few times. The chain links TRBV12-3 or TRBV12-4 to TRBJ1-2; D is possibly TRBD1 (6 bases). V was pared by 6 bases and J by 3 bases, with 14 bases between. The CDR3 length is 14 residues. CDR3 sequence (DNA): TGTGCCAGCAGGGACAGCCATCTGGACTATGGCTACACCTTC. Translated, it gives CASRDSHLDYGYTF.